These 21 T cell receptor beta chains came from one sample sequenced in a study of cytomegalovirus exposure and HLA in healthy donors (dated by TCRdb to 2015 to 2018). Preparation of the library involved the immunoSEQ multiplex PCR assay. For the multiplex PCR, a mixture combining 60 forward primers for TCR Vbeta segments and 13 reverse primers for TCR Jbeta segments was used. TCRdb mirrors the immuneACCESS table, restricted to in-frame sequences. Some clones are absent from its copies; in checked studies, under half trace to an unresolved V gene, and the reason for the others is unknown. The table for this sample lists 150,000 to 200,000 clones; 70% to 85% of them were counted only once. Of the sample, roughly 3.7% is held by the ten largest clones. The specimen sequenced was PBMCs. These TCRs come from an older woman in good health and CMV-seropositive.

The genes are TRBV7-9 and TRBJ2-7, with D unclear. This CDR3 comprises 15 residues. Trimming left V 4 bases short and J 2 bases short, with 15 bases between. CDR1 is SEHNR, CDR2 FQNEAQ, per germline (reference sequence). The DNA for the CDR3 is TGTGCCAGCAGCTCCACCAAACAGTTCCCCTACGAGCAGTACTTC. This translates into CASSSTKQFPYEQYF.

This rearrangement joins TRBV5-1 to TRBJ2-1; TRBD2 agrees at 9 bases. Per germline, CDR1 SGHRS and CDR2 YFSETQ. Losses at the gene ends were 0 bases for V and 8 bases for J; bases not matched to a gene: 15. The CDR3 is made up of 18 amino acids. This CDR3 reads CASSLVIAGAYGGDEQFF. The CDR3 nucleotides are TGCGCCAGCAGCTTGGTGATAGCGGGAGCTTACGGGGGGGATGAGCAGTTCTTC.

V usage is TRBV27 and J usage is TRBJ2-1; tentative D call: TRBD2 (5 bases). CDR1 is MNHEY and CDR2 is SMNVEV in the germline V gene (reference sequence). Trimming pared 3 bases from V and 5 bases from J, leaving 14 bases between. The CDR3 contains 15 residues. This chain's CDR3 is CASSFGGSLNNEQFF. The CDR3 DNA reads TGTGCCAGCAGTTTTGGTGGGAGTCTTAACAATGAGCAGTTCTTC.

A note on this clone: Within the sample, other DNA sequences also encode this same CDR3. The chain couples TRBV6-5 to TRBJ2-5; perhaps TRBD1 as D (5 bases). Germline V gene sequence: CDR1 MNHEY, CDR2 SVGAGI. V was cut by 0 bases and J by 2 bases, with 7 bases left in between. The CDR3 is made up of 14 amino acids. CDR3 nucleotides: TGTGCCAGCAGTTACTCGGGGCAGCAAGAGACCCAGTACTTC. It specifies CASSYSGQQETQYF.

Comments on this clone: One end of the junction fails to match germline, which may point to a read error. The V and J genes are TRBV7-9 and TRBJ2-7; D possibly corresponds to TRBD1 (5 bases). CDR1 is SEHNR and CDR2 is FQNEAQ in the germline V gene (reference sequence). The CDR3 is 16 amino acids. CDR3 in amino acids: CSSSNIVRVLSYEQYF. The CDR3 DNA follows: TGTTCCAGCAGCAATATTGTCAGGGTTCTCTCCTACGAGCAGTACTTC.

The CDR3 is CASSFISGSGNEQFF. The CDR3 region has the DNA TGTGCCAGCAGCTTCATCAGCGGGAGTGGCAATGAGCAGTTCTTC. The J gene is TRBJ2-1, the V gene TRBV7-3; 8 positions match TRBD2. The V gene end was trimmed by 3 bases and the J gene end by 6 bases; junction bases not matched to a gene: 7. The CDR3 loop spans 15 amino acids. Germline CDR1 reads SGHTA; CDR2 reads FQGTGA.

The chain links TRBV20-1 to TRBJ1-5; a weak D match, TRBD1 (5 bases). Germline V CDR1 and CDR2: DFQATT, SNEGSKA (reference sequence). The CDR3 is 11 amino acids. The V end was cut by 4 bases, the J end by 6 bases, with 7 bases between. The CDR3 loop reads CSAKTGQPQHF. As DNA, the CDR3 is TGCAGTGCTAAAACAGGTCAGCCCCAGCATTTT.

The chain uses TRBV6-5 and TRBJ1-3; 12 positions agree with TRBD1. Germline values: CDR1 MNHEY, CDR2 SVGAGI. This CDR3 is built from 16 residues. J lost 2 bases, V lost 2 bases, and 1 base had no gene match. The CDR3 loop is CASSYRDRGPGNTIYF. The CDR3 DNA reads TGTGCCAGCAGTTACAGGGACAGGGGGCCTGGAAACACCATATATTTT.

J is TRBJ2-7 and V is TRBV5-6, with a tentative D call TRBD2 (5 bases). Trimming took 0 bases from V and 4 from J, leaving 11 bases between them. CDR1 and CDR2 from the germline V gene are SGHDT and YYEEEE. This CDR3 spans 14 amino acids. CDR3 loop: CASSLGTGIYEQYF. CDR3 in DNA: TGTGCCAGCAGCTTGGGTACGGGGATATACGAGCAGTACTTC.

This chain uses TRBV6-5 with TRBJ1-4; no definite D call. This CDR3 comprises 14 residues. V dropped 6 bases and J dropped 3 bases, with 11 bases sitting between them. CDR1 and CDR2 from the germline V gene are MNHEY and SVGAGI. DNA for the CDR3: TGTGCCAGCAGGAACGGCGGCCCTAATGAAAAACTGTTTTTT. Its protein is CASRNGGPNEKLFF.

This chain links TRBV2 with TRBJ2-7; 9 nucleotides match TRBD1. The length of the CDR3 is 15 residues. J lost 4 bases, V lost 4 bases, and 8 bases had no gene match. CDR1 SNHLY and CDR2 FYNNEI come from the germline V gene. The CDR3 DNA follows: TGTGCCAGCAGTGCAACAGGGGGCAGGTCATACGAGCAGTACTTC. Amino acid sequence: CASSATGGRSYEQYF. Supplemented by reference TRBV2 and TRBJ2-7, the full variable domain reads EPEVTQTPSHQVTQMGQEVILRCVPISNHLYFYWYRQILGQKVEFLVSFYNNEISEKSEIFDDQFSVERPDGSNFTLKIRSTKLEDSAMYFCASSATGGRSYEQYFGPGTRLTVT.

This clone was recorded a few times. The chain is built from TRBV6-4 and TRBJ1-2, with D unclear. This CDR3 spans 12 amino acids. With 0 bases removed from V and 8 bases from J, the gap between germline ends came to 7 bases. In germline, CDR1 is MRHNA, CDR2 SNTAGT. CDR3 nucleotide sequence: TGTGCCAGCAGTGACTCGATTACAGGCTACACCTTC. It translates to CASSDSITGYTF.

This rearrangement joins TRBV6-4 to TRBJ2-7; TRBD1 matches at 8 bases. CDR3 size: 17 residues. Germline trimming cut 2 bases from V and 0 bases from J; bases unmatched to any gene: 9. Germline V gives CDR1 MRHNA, CDR2 SNTAGT. The CDR3 reads CASSDHRGVRSSYEQYF. CDR3 sequence (DNA): TGTGCCAGCAGTGACCACAGGGGGGTTAGGAGCTCCTACGAGCAGTACTTC.

The rearrangement links TRBV27 to TRBJ1-4, with D perhaps TRBD1 (5 bases). Trimming removed 1 base at V and 2 bases at J, with 11 bases between. The germline CDR1 and CDR2 sequences are MNHEY and SMNVEV (reference sequence). CDR3 length equals 16 residues. The CDR3 DNA reads as TGTGCCAGCAGTTTATTAAGGGGAGGGACTAATGAAAAACTGTTTTTT. Translated: CASSLLRGGTNEKLFF.

The V and J genes are TRBV5-1 and TRBJ1-1, with 7 bases that match TRBD1. This CDR3 region has 14 residues. Germline CDR1 and CDR2: SGHRS and YFSETQ. J lost 8 bases, V lost 2 bases, and 9 bases had no gene match. The CDR3 here is CASSFRRGGAEAFF. The DNA for the CDR3 is TGCGCCAGCAGCTTCCGACGAGGGGGCGCGGAAGCTTTCTTT. Based on the CDR3 plus reference TRBV5-1 and TRBJ1-1, the full variable domain is KAGVTQTPRYLIKTRGQQVTLSCSPISGHRSVSWYQQTPGQGLQFLFEYFSETQRNKGNFPGRFSGRQFSNSRSEMNVSTLELGDSALYLCASSFRRGGAEAFFGQGTRLTVV.

This chain joins TRBV11-2 and TRBJ2-7; weak D call: TRBD1 (6 bases). Trimming took 4 bases from V and 6 from J, leaving 10 bases between them. CDR3 length: 12 amino acids. CDR1 and CDR2 from the germline V gene are SGHAT and FQNNGV. CDR3 coding DNA: TGTGCCAGCAGCTCAGTGGGGGCCGAGCAGTACTTC. The encoded protein is CASSSVGAEQYF.

V is TRBV21-1 and J is TRBJ2-2; no DNA check was done on the table's D call, TRBD1. TRBV21-1 is listed as a pseudogene. CDR3 length equals 16 residues. CDR3 loop: CASSRLTKGDTGELFF. The CDR3 DNA is TGTGCCAGCAGCAGACTGACAAAAGGGGACACCGGGGAGCTGTTTTTT.

The rearrangement joins TRBV5-1 to TRBJ2-3, with D perhaps TRBD2 (5 bases). The CDR3 totals 17 residues. The V and J ends lost 1 base and 5 bases respectively, with 20 bases between them. Germline V gene data show CDR1 as SGHRS and CDR2 as YFSETQ. CDR3 residues: CASSLFSGSQEGDTQYF. Here the CDR3 DNA reads TGCGCCAGCAGCTTGTTCAGTGGGTCTCAAGAGGGAGATACGCAGTATTTT.

The chain couples TRBV6-1 to TRBJ1-5, with TRBD1 identical over 7 bases. The CDR3 length is 18 residues. The germline gives CDR1 MNHNS, CDR2 SASEGT. V gave up 1 base and J gave up 3 bases; unmatched junction bases: 12. In DNA, the CDR3 is TGTGCCAGCAGTGAAGGAGGATACCGAGACAGGGACAATCAGCCCCAGCATTTT. Its protein product is CASSEGGYRDRDNQPQHF.

The chain combines TRBV27 with TRBJ1-4; TRBD1 might be the D (6 bases). Trimming took off 4 bases at V and 0 bases at J, with 15 bases between the two ends. The CDR3 spans 17 residues. Per germline, CDR1 MNHEY and CDR2 SMNVEV (reference sequence). Here the CDR3 reads CASSYKGVYPTNEKLFF. The CDR3 bases are TGTGCCAGCAGTTATAAGGGGGTTTACCCAACTAATGAAAAACTGTTTTTT.

The rearrangement joins TRBV9 to TRBJ2-3; possibly TRBD1 for D (6 bases). Trimming pared 3 bases from V and 6 bases from J, leaving 17 bases between. Germline V CDR1 and CDR2: SGDLS, YYNGEE. This CDR3 has 15 residues. The CDR3 loop is CASSESGTPSDTQYF. In nucleotides, the CDR3 is TGTGCCAGCAGCGAATCTGGGACACCCTCGGATACGCAGTATTTT.